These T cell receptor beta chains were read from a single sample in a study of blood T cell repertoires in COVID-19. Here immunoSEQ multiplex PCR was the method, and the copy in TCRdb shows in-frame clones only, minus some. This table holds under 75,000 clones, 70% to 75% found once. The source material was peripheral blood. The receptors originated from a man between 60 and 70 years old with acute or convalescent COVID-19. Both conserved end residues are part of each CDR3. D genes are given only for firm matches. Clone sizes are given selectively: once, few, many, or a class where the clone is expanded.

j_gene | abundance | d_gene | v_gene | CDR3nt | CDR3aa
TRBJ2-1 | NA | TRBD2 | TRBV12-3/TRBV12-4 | TGTGCCAGCAGTGCGACTAGCAGCAATGAGCAGTTCTTC | CASSATSSNEQFF
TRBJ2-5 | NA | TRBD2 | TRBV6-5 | TGTGCCAGCAGTAAGACTAGCGGGGGCCAAGAGACCCAGTACTTC | CASSKTSGGQETQYF
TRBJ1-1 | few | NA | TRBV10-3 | TGTGCCATCAGTGAGTCGGGGGGAGGAGACACTGAAGCTTTCTTT | CAISESGGGDTEAFF
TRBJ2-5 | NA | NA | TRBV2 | TGTGCCAGCAGACCACTAGAGGGCCGGCCCCAGTACTTC | CASRPLEGRPQYF
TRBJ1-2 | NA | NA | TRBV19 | TGTGCCAGTAGCATCTCAGGGGCAAGATTTGGCTACACCTTC | CASSISGARFGYTF
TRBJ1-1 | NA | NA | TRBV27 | TGTGCCAGCAGTTACAGCCAGATGAACACTGAAGCTTTCTTT | CASSYSQMNTEAFF
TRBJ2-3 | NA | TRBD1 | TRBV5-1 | TGCGCCAGCAAACAGGGGGCTCTGGGTACGCAGTATTTT | CASKQGALGTQYF
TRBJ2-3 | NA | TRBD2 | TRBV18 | TGTGCCAGCTCATTTTTAGCGGGGCGTCAAGGAACGCAGTATTTT | CASSFLAGRQGTQYF
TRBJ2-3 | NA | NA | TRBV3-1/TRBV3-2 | TGTGCCAGCAGCCAAGATTTGGCATCGGGAGATACGCAGTATTTT | CASSQDLASGDTQYF
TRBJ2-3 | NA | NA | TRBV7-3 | TGTGCCAGCAGCCAAGGGCCGCGGGGCGAAACAGATACGCAGTATTTT | CASSQGPRGETDTQYF
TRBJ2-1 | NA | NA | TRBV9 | TGTGCCAGCAGCGCTCCTGGACTCAATGAGCAGTTCTTC | CASSAPGLNEQFF
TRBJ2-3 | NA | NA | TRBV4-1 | TGCGCCAGCAGCCTCGTGGAGGGCTCGGGGGCGCAGTATTTT | CASSLVEGSGAQYF
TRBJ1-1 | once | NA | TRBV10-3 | TGTGCCATCAGTGAGTCAGGGGGGGTCATGAACACTGAAGCTTTCTTT | CAISESGGVMNTEAFF